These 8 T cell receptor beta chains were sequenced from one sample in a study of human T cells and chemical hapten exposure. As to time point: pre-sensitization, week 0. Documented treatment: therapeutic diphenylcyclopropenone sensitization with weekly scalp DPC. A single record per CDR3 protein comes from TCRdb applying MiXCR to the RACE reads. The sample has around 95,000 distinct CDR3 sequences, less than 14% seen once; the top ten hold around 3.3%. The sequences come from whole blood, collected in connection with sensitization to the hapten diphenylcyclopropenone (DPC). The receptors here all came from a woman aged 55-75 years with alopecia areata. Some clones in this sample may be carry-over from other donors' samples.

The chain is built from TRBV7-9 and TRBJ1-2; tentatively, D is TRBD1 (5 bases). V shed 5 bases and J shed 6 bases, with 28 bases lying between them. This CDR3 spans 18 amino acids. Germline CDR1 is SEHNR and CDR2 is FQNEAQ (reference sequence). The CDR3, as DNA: TGTGCCAGCAGCCAACTAACCCAGGGTATTGGAAAGGGCCATGGCTACACCTTC. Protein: CASSQLTQGIGKGHGYTF.

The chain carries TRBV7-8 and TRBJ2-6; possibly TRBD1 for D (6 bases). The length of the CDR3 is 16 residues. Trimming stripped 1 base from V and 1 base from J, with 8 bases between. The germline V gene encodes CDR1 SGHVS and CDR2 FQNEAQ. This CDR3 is CASSLDRESGANVLTF. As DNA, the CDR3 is TGTGCCAGCAGCTTAGACAGGGAATCTGGGGCCAACGTCCTGACTTTC. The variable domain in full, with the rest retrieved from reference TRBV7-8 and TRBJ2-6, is GAGVSQSPRYKVAKRGQDVALRCDPISGHVSLFWYQQALGQGPEFLTYFQNEAQLDKSGLPSDRFFAERPEGSVSTLKIQRTQQEDSAVYLCASSLDRESGANVLTFGAGSRLTVL.

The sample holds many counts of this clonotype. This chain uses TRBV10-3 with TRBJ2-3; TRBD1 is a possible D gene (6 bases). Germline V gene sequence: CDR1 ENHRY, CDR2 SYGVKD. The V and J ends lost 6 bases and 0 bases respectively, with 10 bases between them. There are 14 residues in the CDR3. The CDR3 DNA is TGTGCCATCAGAAACAGGGAAAGCACAGATACGCAGTATTTT. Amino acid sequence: CAIRNRESTDTQYF.

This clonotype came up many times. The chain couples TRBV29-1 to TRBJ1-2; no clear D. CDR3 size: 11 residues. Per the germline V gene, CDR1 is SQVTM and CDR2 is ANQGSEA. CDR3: CSCTFGDGYTF. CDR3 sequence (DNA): TGCAGTTGCACTTTCGGGGATGGCTACACCTTC.

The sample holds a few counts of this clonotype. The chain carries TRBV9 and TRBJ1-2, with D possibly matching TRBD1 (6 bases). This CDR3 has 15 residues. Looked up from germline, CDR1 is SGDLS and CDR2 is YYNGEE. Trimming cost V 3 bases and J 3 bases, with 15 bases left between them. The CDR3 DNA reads TGTGCCAGCAGCGCCAGTCCAAGGACAGACTATGGCTACACCTTC. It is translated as CASSASPRTDYGYTF.

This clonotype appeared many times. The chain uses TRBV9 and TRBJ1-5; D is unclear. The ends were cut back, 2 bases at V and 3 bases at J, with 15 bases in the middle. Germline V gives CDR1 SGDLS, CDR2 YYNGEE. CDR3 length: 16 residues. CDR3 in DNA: TGTGCCAGCAGCGTGGATGACGGAGCGAACAATCAGCCCCAGCATTTT. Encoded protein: CASSVDDGANNQPQHF.

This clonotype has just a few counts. CDR3 in amino acids: CSVEGQTNTEAFF. The CDR3 DNA reads as TGCAGCGTTGAAGGGCAGACTAACACTGAAGCTTTCTTT. V and J are TRBV29-1 and TRBJ1-1; no definite D call. V shed 1 base and J shed 2 bases, with 8 bases lying between them. The germline gives CDR1 SQVTM, CDR2 ANQGSEA. The CDR3 sequence is 13 residues long. Complete variable domain (other parts from reference TRBV29-1 and TRBJ1-1): SAVISQKPSRDICQRGTSLTIQCQVDSQVTMMFWYRQQPGQSLTLIATANQGSEATYESGFVIDKFPISRPNLTFSTLTVSNMSPEDSSIYLCSVEGQTNTEAFFGQGTRLTVV.

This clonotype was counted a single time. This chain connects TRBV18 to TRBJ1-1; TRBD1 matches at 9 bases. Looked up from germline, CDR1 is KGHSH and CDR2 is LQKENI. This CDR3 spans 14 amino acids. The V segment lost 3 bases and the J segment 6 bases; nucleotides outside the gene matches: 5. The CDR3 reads CASSPGTGRAEAFF. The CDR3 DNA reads TGTGCCAGCTCACCGGGGACAGGGCGAGCTGAAGCTTTCTTT.